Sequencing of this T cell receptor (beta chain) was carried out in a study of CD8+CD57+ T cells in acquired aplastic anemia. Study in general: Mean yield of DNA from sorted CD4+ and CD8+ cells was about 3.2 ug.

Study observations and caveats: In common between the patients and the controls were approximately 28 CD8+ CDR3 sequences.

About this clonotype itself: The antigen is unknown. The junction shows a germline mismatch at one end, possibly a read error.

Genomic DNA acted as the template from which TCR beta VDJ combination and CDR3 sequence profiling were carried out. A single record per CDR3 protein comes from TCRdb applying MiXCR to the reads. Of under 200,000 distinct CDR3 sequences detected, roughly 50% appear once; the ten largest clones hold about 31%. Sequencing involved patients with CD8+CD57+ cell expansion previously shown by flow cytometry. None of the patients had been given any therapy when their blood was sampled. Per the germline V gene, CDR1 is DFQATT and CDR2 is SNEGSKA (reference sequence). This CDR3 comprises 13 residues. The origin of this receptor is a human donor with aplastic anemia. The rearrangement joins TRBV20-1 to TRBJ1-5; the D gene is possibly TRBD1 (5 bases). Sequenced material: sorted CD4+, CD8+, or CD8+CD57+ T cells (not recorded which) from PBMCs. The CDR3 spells CSARDSVNQPQHF. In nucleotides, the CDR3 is TGCAGTGCCAGAGACAGTGTCAATCAGCCCCAGCATTTT.